The 8 T cell receptor beta chains reported below all come from one sample, sequenced in a study of T cell responses to AZD1222 COVID-19 vaccine. Generated by immunoSEQ multiplex PCR, the TCRdb table keeps only in-frame clones and is missing some. The sample consists of roughly 100,000 clones, 82% of them appearing once. The sample here was peripheral blood, taken on day 0 of AZD1222 vaccination. These receptors all stem from an adult in good health.

This clone was counted between two and nine times. The chain is built from TRBV7-8 and TRBJ1-5, with TRBD1 identical over 7 bases. The ends lost 2 bases at V and 3 bases at J; junction bases unmatched: 7. The CDR3 length is 16 residues. Germline CDR1 is SGHVS and CDR2 is FQNEAQ. CDR3 in amino acids: CASSLTTGEVNQPQHF. CDR3 bases: TGTGCCAGCAGCTTAACCACAGGGGAGGTCAATCAGCCCCAGCATTTT.

The V call is TRBV28, the J call TRBJ2-1; 8 bases fit TRBD2. J was trimmed by 4 bases and V by 10 bases; bases with no gene match: 15. Per germline, CDR1 MDHEN and CDR2 SYDVKM. The CDR3 length is 16 residues. The CDR3 region is CATGVRAGGRYNEQFF. The CDR3 DNA is TGTGCCACAGGGGTACGGGCGGGGGGCCGGTACAATGAGCAGTTCTTC.

CDR3 sequence: CASSNSRMGYTF. CDR3 coding DNA: TGTGCCAGCAGTAATTCCAGGATGGGCTACACCTTC. The chain employs TRBV6-5 and TRBJ1-2, with D unresolved. There are 12 residues in the CDR3. Germline CDR1 reads MNHEY; CDR2 reads SVGAGI. The V end was cut by 5 bases, the J end by 8 bases, with 12 bases between.

The genes are TRBV4-1 and TRBJ1-5, with TRBD1 as a possible D gene (5 bases). CDR3 length equals 16 residues. Deletions cut 0 bases from V and 5 bases from J, with 14 bases between. Germline V gene lookup returns CDR1 MGHRA and CDR2 YSYEKL. The CDR3 nucleotides read TGCGCCAGCAGCCAAGAGCAAGGGGCTTTTGATCAGCCCCAGCATTTT. Its translation is CASSQEQGAFDQPQHF.

Only a few counts were recorded for this clone. The V gene is TRBV6-5, the J gene TRBJ1-2; unclear D gene. Trimming stripped 4 bases from V and 5 bases from J, with 11 bases between. In germline, CDR1 is MNHEY, CDR2 SVGAGI. The CDR3 has 13 amino acids. As DNA, the CDR3 is TGTGCCAGCAGTTTTCGGACGGGGTATGGCTACACCTTC. It yields the protein CASSFRTGYGYTF.

V and J are TRBV19 and TRBJ1-1; D possibly corresponds to TRBD1 (6 bases). Germline V gene lookup returns CDR1 LNHDA and CDR2 SQIVND (reference sequence). This CDR3 is built from 15 residues. V dropped 10 bases and J dropped 3 bases, with 21 bases sitting between them. The CDR3 protein is CATRDRKRGDTEAFF. The DNA of the CDR3 is TGTGCCACCAGAGACAGGAAAAGAGGGGACACTGAAGCTTTCTTT.

The V gene is TRBV12-3 or TRBV12-4, the J gene TRBJ1-2, with a possible D match to TRBD1 (5 bases). The V gene lost 11 bases and the J gene lost 3 bases, with 13 bases spanning the gap. The CDR3 has 12 amino acids. CDR3 sequence: CASGEADYGYTF. CDR3 DNA: TGTGCCTCGGGGGAGGCTGACTATGGCTACACCTTC.

The rearrangement uses TRBV30 and TRBJ1-5; a possible D gene is TRBD1 (5 bases). The length of the CDR3 is 16 residues. Trimming removed 1 base from V and 5 bases from J, with 18 bases in between. The V gene's germline CDR1 is GTSNPN and CDR2 SVGIG (reference sequence). Here the CDR3 reads CAWSGRGSRGDQPQHF. The CDR3, as DNA: TGTGCCTGGAGTGGCCGGGGCAGTCGCGGAGATCAGCCCCAGCATTTT. The whole variable domain, filled in from reference TRBV30 and TRBJ1-5, reads SQTIHQWPATLVQPVGSPLSLECTVEGTSNPNLYWYRQAAGRGLQLLFYSVGIGQISSEVPQNLSASRPQDRQFILSSKKLLLSDSGFYLCAWSGRGSRGDQPQHFGDGTRLSIL.